The following is a T cell receptor beta chain sequence with its context. Its target is unknown. The sample is drawn from a study of early T cells in non-severe SARS-CoV-2 infection. As for the study in general: The study sequenced bulk RNA from unsorted whole blood, with chains unpaired. Study-wide results and limits: Matching results from VDJdb favored anti-spike CD8 responses, leaving private and CD4 specificities undetected.

The junction had 5 bases not matched to a gene; V was cut back by 4 bases and J by 3 bases. The germline gives CDR1 SGHNT, CDR2 YENEEA. This CDR3 has 16 residues. Researchers attached unique molecular identifiers to individual cDNA molecules. TCRdb redid the calling of the 5' RACE reads with MiXCR, one entry per CDR3 protein. The sample has tens of thousands of distinct CDR3 sequences, 9% to 15% seen once. The sample was whole blood. This clonotype was sampled from an adult who was a healthcare worker with PCR-confirmed SARS-CoV-2 infection or an uninfected control (not recorded which). The chain has TRBV11-3 and TRBJ2-3; TRBD2 aligns across 12 bases. The DNA for the CDR3 is TGTGCCAGCAGCTCCCGAGGACTAGCGGGGACAGATACGCAGTATTTT. Translating it yields CASSSRGLAGTDTQYF.